This TCR beta chain came from a study of Graves' ophthalmopathy and Graves' hyperthyroidism. At the level of the study: Peripheral blood collection took place at initial diagnosis, before any treatment.

Patients with other autoimmune diseases, uncontrolled infections, pregnancy or lactation were excluded. Germline V gene lookup returns CDR1 SEHNR and CDR2 FQNEAQ (reference sequence). CDR3 length: 15 residues. Trimming pared 5 bases from V and 1 base from J, leaving 14 bases between. Investigators amplified TCR beta CDR3 regions from RNA transcripts. Second-round multiplex PCR came after a first-round RT-PCR that employed HTBI primers. TCRdb re-called the multiplex PCR reads with MiXCR, one entry per CDR3 protein. This table holds some 240,000 distinct CDR3 sequences, 45% found once. Points on this clonotype: Because the CDR3 is missing its conserved closing phenylalanine or tryptophan, this is likely a read error.

The sample was peripheral blood. The sequence was obtained from an adult man with Graves' ophthalmopathy. The V call is TRBV7-9, the J call TRBJ2-5, with D possibly matching TRBD2 (5 bases). CDR3 in amino acids: CASSTRYGIQETQYL. For the CDR3, the DNA is TGTGCCAGCAGCACACGATACGGGATCCAAGAGACCCAGTACCTC.